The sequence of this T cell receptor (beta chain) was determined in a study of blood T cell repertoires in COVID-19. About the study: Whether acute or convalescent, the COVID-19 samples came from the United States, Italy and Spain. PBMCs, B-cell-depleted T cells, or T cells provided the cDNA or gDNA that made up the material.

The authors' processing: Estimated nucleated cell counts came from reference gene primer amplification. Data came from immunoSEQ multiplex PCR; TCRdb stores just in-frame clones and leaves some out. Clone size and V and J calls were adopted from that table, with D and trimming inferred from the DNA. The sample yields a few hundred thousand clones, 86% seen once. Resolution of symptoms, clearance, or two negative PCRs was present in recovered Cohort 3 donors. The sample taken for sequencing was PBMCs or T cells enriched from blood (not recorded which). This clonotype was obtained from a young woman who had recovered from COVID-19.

The CDR3 DNA reads as TGTGCCAGTACCCCGGGGGAGGCCGGAAACACCATATATTTT. This encodes CASTPGEAGNTIYF. The V call is TRBV19, the J call TRBJ1-3; weak D call: TRBD1 (5 bases). The CDR3 covers 14 residues. Germline CDR1 and CDR2: LNHDA and SQIVND (reference sequence). The ends were cut back, 7 bases at V and 4 bases at J, with 14 bases in the middle.